These T cell receptor beta chains were read from a single sample in a study of response to subunit inactivated influenza vaccine. From the RT-PCR reads, TCRdb called clonotypes with MiXCR, one entry per CDR3 protein. The sample holds some 500,000 distinct CDR3 sequences; 10% to 15% are singletons and the top ten take around 12%. This material consisted of PBMCs from blood, taken about 40 days after vaccination. These receptor sequences come from a man over 45 who received an inactivated influenza vaccine. Each CDR3 is given with its conserved first and last residue. The D gene is left open where the match is weak. Size values are once, few and many counts, or a class for expanded clones, and some rows have none.

TRBV29-1,few,NA,TRBJ1-1,CSVHPGHTEAFF,TGCAGCGTCCACCCAGGCCACACTGAAGCTTTCTTT
TRBV20-1,many,NA,TRBJ2-5,CTTGGETQYF,TGCACAACGGGGGGCGAGACCCAGTACTTC
TRBV20-1,NA,NA,TRBJ1-1,CSASREEAFF,TGCAGTGCTAGTAGGGAAGAAGCTTTCTTT
TRBV12-3/TRBV12-4,many,TRBD1,TRBJ2-7,CASTKQGSSYEQYF,TGTGCCAGCACCAAACAGGGGAGCTCCTACGAGCAGTACTTC
TRBV7-9,few,NA,TRBJ1-2,CASSVPGLLATF,TGTGCCAGCAGCGTACCGGGACTCCTGGCGACCTTC
TRBV3-1,few,NA,TRBJ2-7,CASSQDLYYEQYF,TGTGCCAGCAGCCAAGATCTTTACTACGAGCAGTACTTC
TRBV12-3/TRBV12-4,NA,NA,TRBJ2-3,CASSLGSGVTQYF,TGTGCCAGCAGTTTAGGTTCCGGGGTAACGCAGTATTTT
TRBV13,few,NA,TRBJ2-7,CASSLGGVSNNYEQYF,TGTGCCAGCAGCTTAGGAGGCGTGTCCAACAACTATGAGCAGTACTTC
TRBV28,many,NA,TRBJ1-5,CASSTSRRQPQHF,TGTGCCAGCAGTACCTCCCGCCGTCAGCCCCAGCATTTT
TRBV28,NA,TRBD2,TRBJ2-5,CASSLRTSGRETQYF,TGTGCCAGCAGTTTAAGGACTAGCGGGAGGGAGACCCAGTACTTC
TRBV7-2,few,NA,TRBJ2-1,CASSWGTFNEQFF,TGTGCCAGCAGCTGGGGGACATTCAATGAGCAGTTCTTC
TRBV20-1,NA,NA,TRBJ2-7,CSARSGPEQYF,TGCAGTGCTAGAAGTGGTCCGGAGCAGTACTTC
TRBV7-2,few,NA,TRBJ2-5,CASSPQTGPRETQYF,TGTGCCAGCAGCCCTCAGACTGGGCCTCGGGAGACCCAGTACTTC
TRBV3-1,NA,NA,TRBJ2-7,CASSPRRDTGRQYF,TGTGCCAGCAGCCCCCGCAGGGACACGGGTCGGCAGTACTTC
TRBV5-6,many,NA,TRBJ2-7,CASSLDRGGRYEQYF,TGTGCCAGCAGCTTGGACAGGGGAGGTCGGTACGAGCAGTACTTC
TRBV28,few,NA,TRBJ1-1,CASSLTAGLTEAFF,TGTGCCAGCAGTTTAACGGCAGGGCTCACTGAAGCTTTCTTT
TRBV25-1,few,NA,TRBJ2-5,CASSEIGQYETQYF,TGTGCCAGCAGTGAAATTGGACAGTACGAGACCCAGTACTTC
TRBV6-5,NA,TRBD1,TRBJ2-5,CASSYYGTGQETQYF,TGTGCCAGCAGTTACTACGGGACAGGGCAAGAGACCCAGTACTTC
TRBV7-9,many,NA,TRBJ1-3,CASRRGPRGHGNTIYF,TGTGCCAGCAGGAGGGGTCCTCGGGGGCACGGAAACACCATATATTTT
TRBV6-5,NA,TRBD2,TRBJ2-3,CASSYRPGGRTDTQYF,TGTGCCAGCAGTTACCGGCCGGGGGGGCGTACAGATACGCAGTATTTT
TRBV19,NA,NA,TRBJ2-1,CASSMSRGEQFF,TGTGCCAGTAGTATGTCGCGTGGTGAGCAGTTCTTC
TRBV11-2,NA,NA,TRBJ2-1,CASSFVTGRTYNEQFF,TGTGCCAGCAGCTTTGTTACCGGACGGACCTACAATGAGCAGTTCTTC
TRBV6-2/TRBV6-3,few,NA,TRBJ1-1,CASSQGEAFF,TGTGCCAGCAGTCAAGGTGAAGCTTTCTTT
TRBV14,NA,NA,TRBJ2-4,CASSRPTENIQYF,TGTGCCAGCAGCCGCCCAACAGAAAACATTCAGTACTTC
TRBV11-2,once,TRBD1,TRBJ2-6,CASSLWASGTGGTGANVLTF,TGTGCCAGCAGTTTATGGGCATCCGGGACAGGGGGCACTGGGGCCAACGTCCTGACTTTC
TRBV5-6,NA,TRBD1,TRBJ1-6,CASSSGTGLLNSPLHF,TGTGCCAGCAGCTCCGGGACAGGTCTTCTTAATTCACCCCTCCACTTT
TRBV29-1,NA,TRBD2,TRBJ2-1,CSVPGTSGLNEQFF,TGCAGCGTCCCCGGGACTAGCGGGCTCAATGAGCAGTTCTTC
TRBV18,few,NA,TRBJ2-7,CASSPDTPYEQYF,TGTGCCAGCTCACCGGACACCCCCTACGAGCAGTACTTC
TRBV5-1,NA,NA,TRBJ1-2,CASSINDRGGYTF,TGCGCCAGCAGCATCAACGATAGGGGCGGCTACACCTTC
TRBV20-1,NA,TRBD2,TRBJ2-5,CSVNDWAASGGKAQETQYF,TGCAGTGTAAATGATTGGGCGGCTAGCGGGGGAAAGGCTCAAGAGACCCAGTACTTC
TRBV25-1,NA,TRBD1,TRBJ2-7,CASRGTGHGYEQYF,TGTGCCAGCAGGGGGACAGGGCACGGATACGAGCAGTACTTC
TRBV4-2,few,NA,TRBJ1-2,CASSQGGMAAGYGYTF,TGTGCCAGCAGCCAAGGGGGAATGGCAGCGGGCTATGGCTACACCTTC
TRBV7-8,few,NA,TRBJ1-1,CASSLVLGQNTEAFF,TGTGCCAGCAGCTTAGTATTGGGACAGAACACTGAAGCTTTCTTT
TRBV20-1,NA,TRBD2,TRBJ2-5,CSAGTSGDRAQYF,TGCAGTGCTGGGACTAGCGGGGACAGGGCCCAGTACTTC
TRBV7-2,many,NA,TRBJ2-1,CASSLMGGAYNEQFF,TGTGCCAGCAGCTTAATGGGTGGAGCCTACAATGAGCAGTTCTTC
TRBV15,many,TRBD1,TRBJ2-7,CATSRATGGSYEQYF,TGTGCCACCAGCAGAGCTACAGGGGGCTCCTACGAGCAGTACTTC
TRBV15,many,NA,TRBJ2-5,CATSRDGSAGETQYF,TGTGCCACCAGCAGAGATGGCAGTGCAGGGGAGACCCAGTACTTC
TRBV29-1,few,NA,TRBJ2-7,CSVVQGNYEQYF,TGCAGCGTTGTACAGGGCAACTACGAGCAGTACTTC
TRBV3-1,NA,NA,TRBJ2-6,CASEDKSSNVLTF,TGTGCCAGCGAGGACAAGTCGAGCAACGTCCTGACTTTC
TRBV2,NA,TRBD1,TRBJ1-2,CASSEAYRGYGYTF,TGTGCCAGCAGTGAAGCGTACAGGGGGTATGGCTACACCTTC
TRBV2,NA,TRBD2,TRBJ2-1,CASSEVRLAGGRFDNEQFF,TGTGCCAGCAGTGAAGTAAGGCTAGCGGGAGGGCGGTTTGACAATGAGCAGTTCTTC
TRBV5-1,many,NA,TRBJ2-1,CASSLVGGEPNEQFF,TGCGCCAGCAGCTTGGTCGGGGGCGAGCCAAATGAGCAGTTCTTC
TRBV20-1,few,NA,TRBJ2-5,CSARDRTMRETQYF,TGCAGTGCTAGAGACCGGACCATGAGGGAGACCCAGTACTTC
TRBV3-1,NA,TRBD1,TRBJ1-1,CASSHQTGTEAFF,TGTGCCAGCAGCCACCAGACAGGGACTGAAGCTTTCTTT
TRBV20-1,NA,TRBD2,TRBJ2-1,CSARDPSGGSEQFF,TGCAGTGCTAGAGATCCTAGCGGGGGGTCGGAGCAGTTCTTC
TRBV7-6,NA,NA,TRBJ2-5,CASLKEETQYF,TGTGCCAGTTTGAAGGAAGAGACCCAGTACTTC
TRBV3-1,many,TRBD1,TRBJ1-2,CASSQGQGRGYTF,TGTGCCAGCAGCCAAGGACAGGGGCGAGGCTACACCTTC
TRBV29-1,many,NA,TRBJ2-1,CSVVGRHYNEQFF,TGCAGCGTTGTGGGACGCCACTACAATGAGCAGTTCTTC
TRBV6-2/TRBV6-3,once,NA,TRBJ2-7,CASSYLGQTQEQYF,TGTGCCAGCAGTTACCTCGGACAGACTCAAGAGCAGTACTTC
TRBV20-1,many,TRBD2,TRBJ2-3,CSALAGGSTDTQYF,TGCAGTGCCTTAGCGGGGGGCTCCACAGATACGCAGTATTTT